This T cell receptor beta chain emerged from a study of T cells in Graves' hyperthyroidism and ophthalmopathy (dated by TCRdb to the late 2010s). As for the study more broadly: Peripheral blood samples were taken at the time of initial diagnosis, prior to any treatment. The study also compared thyroid tissue and blood T-cell repertoires from more than five Graves' hyperthyroidism patients. TCR V-J signatures able to tell the groups apart were searched for in a discovery cohort of approximately 95 patients, of whom around 42 had Graves' ophthalmopathy and about 55 had stable Graves' hyperthyroidism. For training and testing, the roughly 97 patients in the discovery cohort were randomly divided in a 7:3 ratio. TCR Vbeta CDR3 sequencing of fewer than 150 peripheral blood samples (more than 40 ophthalmopathy, 70 to 85 hyperthyroidism and some 17 progressor patients) is reported in the paper. Prospective prediction of ophthalmopathy was tested in an independent validation cohort of 18 to 20 hyperthyroidism patients and 17 patients who later progressed to ophthalmopathy. After blood sampling, hyperthyroidism patients were treated with methimazole at a starting dose of 30 mg daily, and ophthalmopathy patients were treated with high-dose intravenous methylprednisolone.

Worth noting for this clonotype: The antigen this receptor binds is unknown. Qualities for individual bases were not recorded, and no much larger clone is one base off.

In the ophthalmopathy patients, disease was moderately to severely active, with a Clinical Activity Score of 3 or more, a NOSPECS grade of 4 or more, and a duration of less than 3 months. The study excluded patients with uncontrolled infections, other autoimmune diseases, pregnancy or lactation. Diagnoses were based on clinical symptoms, serum thyroxine and TRAb, thyroid ultrasound and orbital computed tomography. PBMCs were isolated from about 9 ml of fresh peripheral blood by Ficoll-Paque density gradient centrifugation. Total RNA was extracted with Trizol reagent, and quality was checked on an Agilent 2100 Bioanalyzer. The CDR3 numbers 20 residues from cysteine through phenylalanine. CDR3 DNA is the only sequence kept; it has 60 bases, read in frame from the first base. From a lookup of the germline V gene (reference sequence), CDR1 and CDR2 are WNHNN and SYGVQD. V loses 6 bases of germline sequence and J loses 8 bases, and the interval between the two ends is 35 bases.

Points the paper makes about the study in general: In cross-validation, a model built on a 13 V-J signature told ophthalmopathy apart from stable hyperthyroidism with approximately 90% sensitivity and around 83% specificity, and in testing the same model reached 80%/75%. No statistical method was used to fix the sample size in advance, and group allocation was not hidden from the investigators. In validation, the model predicted progression to ophthalmopathy with roughly 70% sensitivity and 72% to 85% specificity, a median of 6.5 months before onset. Most expanded thyroid clonotypes (frequency above 0.001) were also detected in blood, suggesting blood repertoires may reflect thyroid immune responses.

TCR beta CDR3 regions were amplified from RNA transcripts. The TCR CDR3 was subjected to a first round of RT-PCR using the HTBI primer set and the Qiagen OneStep RT-PCR kit. A second multiplex PCR round built the libraries, followed by size selection and purification. Libraries were sequenced paired-end with 100 bp reads on an Illumina HiSeq2000. As for the authors' bioinformatics: SOAPnuke was used to process the raw data, removing reads that contained adapters or uncalled bases, had a mean Phred below 15, or lacked an exact match to the constant primer or identifier. COPE v1.2.5 was used to merge high-quality paired reads, and clonotypes were defined as unique nucleotide sequences. MiTCR v1.1 was used to align the clonotypes against IMGT TRBV, TRBD and TRBJ reference segments. The analysis was restricted to V-J combinations with a frequency above 0.0001, which together covered 99% to 99.2% of the repertoires. The TCS score was defined as F50 (clonal expansion) divided by E x V (chaos), with BLOSUM62-based TCRdist calculated between CDR3 peptides within each V-J. Welch's t-statistics and random forest reduced 500 to 650 V-J features to 13, which were used in a naive Bayes classifier (R e1071). Using fastp trimming at Q25 and MiXCR clonotype assembly, TCRdb reanalyzed the public sequencing data and kept in-frame beta chains. CDR3 protein sequences are deduplicated, and each keeps its most common genes and DNA. None of the V and J calls come from the authors' own analysis; TCRdb made them. The sample profile shows 390,000 or so distinct CDR3 sequences; about 15% of them were found once. Of the sample, about 12% is held by the ten largest clones.

The receptor chain draws on TRBV10-1 and TRBJ2-1; the D segment is perhaps TRBD1 or TRBD2, each sharing 10 matched bases. Input material: blood. The source is a young man with Graves' ophthalmopathy. The encoded CDR3 is CASRRQGATLFSSGSYEQFF. The bases read TGCGCCAGCAGGCGACAGGGGGCGACCCTTTTCTCTAGCGGGAGTTATGAGCAGTTCTTC.